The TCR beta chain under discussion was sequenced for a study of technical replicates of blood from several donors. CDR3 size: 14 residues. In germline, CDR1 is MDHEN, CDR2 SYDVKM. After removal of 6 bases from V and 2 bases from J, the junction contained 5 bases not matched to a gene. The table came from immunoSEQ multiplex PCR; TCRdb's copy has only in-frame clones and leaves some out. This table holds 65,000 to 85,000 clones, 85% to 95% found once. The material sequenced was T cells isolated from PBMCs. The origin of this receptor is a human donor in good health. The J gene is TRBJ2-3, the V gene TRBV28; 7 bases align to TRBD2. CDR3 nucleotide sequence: TGTGCCAGCAGCGTAGCGGGCCCCACAGATACGCAGTATTTT. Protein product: CASSVAGPTDTQYF.